Presented here are 5 T cell receptor beta chains from one specimen sequenced in a study of molecular identifiers for immune sequencing clone quantification (dated by TCRdb to the late 2010s). Library preparation used PCR. Sequencer: NextSeq 500. TCRdb trimmed the raw reads at Q25, called clones with MiXCR and kept productive beta chains. CDR3 protein duplicates are merged, each entry listing the most common genes and DNA. The sample table contains approximately 500,000 distinct CDR3 sequences; only one count was recorded for roughly 24% of them. The leading ten clones occupy about 0.75% of the sample. The source material was naive CD8+ T cells from blood, with Jurkat cell RNA spiked in. The cell subset or site label of this sample denotes: FACS-sorted CD8+CD4-CCR7+CD45RA+ naive T cells. The receptors come from a human donor in good health. Some libraries in this study had Jurkat cell RNA spiked in.

Worth noting for this clonotype: The germline gene is not matched at one end of the junction; a read error may be the cause. This chain connects TRBV19 to TRBJ1-4; no clear D. The CDR3 extends over 14 amino acids. Germline V gives CDR1 LNHDA, CDR2 SQIVND (reference sequence). CDR3: CASGIQATNEKLFF. CDR3 sequence (DNA): TGTGCCAGTGGTATACAAGCAACTAATGAAAAACTGTTTTTT. Drawing the rest from reference TRBV19 and TRBJ1-4, the complete variable domain is DGGITQSPKYLFRKEGQNVTLSCEQNLNHDAMYWYRQDPGQGLRLIYYSQIVNDFQKGDIAEGYSVSREKKESFPLTVTSAQKNPTAFYLCASGIQATNEKLFFGSGTQLSVL.

The CDR3 nucleotides are TGTGCCAGCAGTCCGGAAAGTGCCCACGATGAGCAGTTCTTC. It encodes CASSPESAHDEQFF. The V gene is TRBV27, the J gene TRBJ2-1; D is unresolved. V shed 5 bases and J shed 8 bases, with 16 bases lying between them. The CDR3 contains 14 residues. Germline CDR1 MNHEY, CDR2 SMNVEV (reference sequence).

With respect to this clonotype: Relative to the germline gene, one junction end is altered; a read error may explain this. The chain recombines TRBV11-1 with TRBJ2-7; 9 bases are a match to TRBD2. Germline-derived CDR1 and CDR2 are SGHAT and FQDESV (reference sequence). The CDR3 spans 15 residues. DNA for the CDR3: TGCGCCAGCAGCCCCCCTAGCGGGAACTCCTACGAGCAGAACTTC. It yields the protein CASSPPSGNSYEQNF.

At least ten counts were recorded for this clonotype. The chain links TRBV7-9 to TRBJ2-5; 9 bases map to TRBD2. The CDR3 is 14 residues long. V lost 5 bases to trimming and J lost 5 bases; unmatched junction nucleotides: 6. Looked up from germline, CDR1 is SEHNR and CDR2 is FQNEAQ (reference sequence). The CDR3 DNA follows: TGTGCCAGCAGCCATAGCGGGAGCGTTGAGACCCAGTACTTC. Translating gives CASSHSGSVETQYF.

As DNA, the CDR3 is TGTGCCAGCAGCCTTATTGAATCCTACAATGAGCAGTTCTTC. It specifies CASSLIESYNEQFF. The gene calls are TRBV12-3 or TRBV12-4 and TRBJ2-1, with no clear D. The V end was cut by 6 bases, the J end by 1 base, with 10 bases between. There are 14 residues in the CDR3.